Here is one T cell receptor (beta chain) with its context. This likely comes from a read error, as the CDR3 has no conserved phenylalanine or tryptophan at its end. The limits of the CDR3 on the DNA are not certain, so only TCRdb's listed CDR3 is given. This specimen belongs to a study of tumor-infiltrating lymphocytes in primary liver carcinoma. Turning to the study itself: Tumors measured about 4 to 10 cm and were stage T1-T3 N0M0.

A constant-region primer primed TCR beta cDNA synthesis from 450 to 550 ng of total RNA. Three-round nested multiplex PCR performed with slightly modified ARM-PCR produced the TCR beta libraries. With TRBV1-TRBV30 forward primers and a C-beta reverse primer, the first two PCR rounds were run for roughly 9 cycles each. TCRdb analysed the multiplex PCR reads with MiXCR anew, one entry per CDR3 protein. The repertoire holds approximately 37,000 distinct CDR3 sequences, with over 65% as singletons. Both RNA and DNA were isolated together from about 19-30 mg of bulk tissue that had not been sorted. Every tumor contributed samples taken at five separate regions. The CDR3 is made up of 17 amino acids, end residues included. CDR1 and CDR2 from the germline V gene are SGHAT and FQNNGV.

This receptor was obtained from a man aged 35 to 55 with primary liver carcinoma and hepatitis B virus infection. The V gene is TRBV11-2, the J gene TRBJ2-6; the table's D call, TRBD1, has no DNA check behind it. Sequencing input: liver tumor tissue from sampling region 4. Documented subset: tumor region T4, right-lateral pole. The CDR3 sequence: CASSFSGDAFGANVLTL.